This TCR beta chain was sequenced in a study of blood T cell repertoires in COVID-19. Overall study: Material from acute and convalescent COVID-19 was sourced from the United States, Italy and Spain.

In the source study's methods: Amplifying reference gene primers gave estimates of nucleated cell counts. Measured with immunoSEQ multiplex PCR; TCRdb has only the in-frame clones, and not every one. V, J and clone size reflect that table, while D and trimming were determined from the DNA. In the table there are 120,000 to 150,000 clones, approximately 89% of which are singletons. Trimming cost V 4 bases and J 2 bases; bases outside gene matches: 9. CDR1 and CDR2 from the germline V gene are SEHNR and FQNEAQ (reference sequence). The CDR3 extends over 17 amino acids. The chain uses TRBV7-9 and TRBJ2-2, with 8 bases identical to TRBD2. This TCR came from a human donor in a cohort sampled during active COVID-19. Sequenced: peripheral blood. The CDR3 is CASSYPLAGQNTGELFF. The DNA for the CDR3 is TGTGCCAGCAGCTACCCCTTAGCGGGGCAAAACACCGGGGAGCTGTTTTTT.